A single sample gave rise to the 20 T cell receptor beta chains below, sequenced in a study of T cells in Graves' hyperthyroidism and ophthalmopathy. RNA transcripts provided the source from which TCR beta CDR3 regions were amplified. First-round RT-PCR with HTBI primers amplified the TCR CDR3 region. One entry per CDR3 protein results from TCRdb running MiXCR on the multiplex PCR reads. There are approximately 410,000 distinct CDR3 sequences in the sample; roughly 15% occur only once, and about 5% lies in the top ten. The sample was blood. The receptors stem from a woman between 18 and 29 years old with Graves' hyperthyroidism.

In this sample, this clonotype turned up many times. The chain joins TRBV12-3 or TRBV12-4 to TRBJ1-3, with D perhaps TRBD1 (6 bases). The CDR3 is 13 amino acids. V lost 7 bases to trimming and J lost 3 bases, with 10 bases between them. CDR3 residues: CASIPGDGNTIYF. CDR3 DNA sequence: TGTGCCAGCATCCCAGGGGATGGAAACACCATATATTTT.

This clonotype was seen at least ten times. J is TRBJ2-7 and V is TRBV7-2, with a tentative D call TRBD2 (6 bases). The V end was cut by 1 base, the J end by 1 base, with 11 bases between. Germline values: CDR1 SGHTA, CDR2 FQGNSA. CDR3 length: 15 amino acids. DNA for the CDR3: TGTGCCAGCAGCTTAGGTAGCGGACTGTCCTACGAGCAGTACTTC. Its protein is CASSLGSGLSYEQYF. The whole variable domain, filled in from reference TRBV7-2 and TRBJ2-7, reads GAGVSQSPSNKVTEKGKDVELRCDPISGHTALYWYRQSLGQGLEFLIYFQGNSAPDKSGLPSDRFSAERTGGSVSTLTIQRTQQEDSAVYLCASSLGSGLSYEQYFGPGTRLTVT.

This clonotype was counted at least ten times. V usage is TRBV6-5 and J usage is TRBJ2-1; 8 bases agree with TRBD2. The CDR3 is 15 residues long. Germline CDR1 reads MNHEY; CDR2 reads SVGAGI. With V trimmed by 0 bases and J by 9 bases, 7 bases remained unmatched. The CDR3 reads CASSYSDSGDREQFF. CDR3 nucleotides: TGTGCCAGCAGTTACTCGGATAGCGGGGACCGTGAGCAGTTCTTC.

This clonotype came up many times. V is TRBV27 and J is TRBJ2-3, with D unresolved. The CDR3 covers 15 residues. Trimming left V 2 bases short and J 2 bases short, with 11 bases between. Germline CDR1 is MNHEY and CDR2 is SMNVEV (reference sequence). Written as DNA, the CDR3 is TGTGCCAGCAGTTTACGCCCGCATAACACAGATACGCAGTATTTT. It yields the protein CASSLRPHNTDTQYF.

This rearrangement joins TRBV18 to TRBJ2-1; 12 bases fit TRBD2. J lost 7 bases, V lost 2 bases, and 6 bases had no gene match. Germline V lookup: CDR1 KGHSH, CDR2 LQKENI. The CDR3 has 16 amino acids. The chain's CDR3 is CASSPGLAGFFNEQFF. CDR3 in DNA: TGTGCCAGCTCACCAGGACTAGCGGGATTTTTTAATGAGCAGTTCTTC.

This clonotype was seen ten or more times. The chain carries TRBV5-1 and TRBJ2-7, with D possibly being TRBD2 (5 bases). Germline-derived CDR1 and CDR2 are SGHRS and YFSETQ. The CDR3 is 17 amino acids. V lost 4 bases and J lost 6, with 26 bases in between. The chain's CDR3 is CASSPGGGGYGSGEQYF. CDR3 coding DNA: TGCGCCAGCAGCCCCGGAGGTGGCGGGTACGGTAGTGGCGAGCAGTACTTC.

This clonotype was counted many times. This chain links TRBV6-1 with TRBJ2-7; D possibly corresponds to TRBD2 (6 bases). Per germline, CDR1 MNHNS and CDR2 SASEGT. Trimming took off 0 bases at V and 0 bases at J, with 9 bases between the two ends. The CDR3 covers 15 residues. CDR3 nucleotide sequence: TGTGCCAGCAGTGAAGCCGGGGGAAGCTCCTACGAGCAGTACTTC. As protein: CASSEAGGSSYEQYF.

This clonotype was seen at least ten times. The chain uses TRBV6-5 and TRBJ2-1; TRBD2 is a possible D gene (5 bases). The CDR3 loop spans 17 amino acids. The germline CDR1 and CDR2 sequences are MNHEY and SVGAGI. V was shortened by 2 bases and J by 8 bases, with 22 bases between the two germline ends. This CDR3 is CASSYPSRRGPPDEQFF. The CDR3 DNA sequence: TGTGCCAGCAGTTACCCCTCGCGTCGCGGGCCCCCGGATGAGCAGTTCTTC.

This clonotype was observed at least ten times. This chain connects TRBV30 to TRBJ1-5; no reliable D call. The V gene's germline CDR1 is GTSNPN and CDR2 SVGIG (reference sequence). Between the trimmed V and J ends, which lost 0 bases and 5 bases, there was a span of 11 bases. The CDR3 is 14 residues long. The CDR3: CAWSVSGIYQPQHF. CDR3 in DNA: TGTGCCTGGAGTGTCTCGGGGATCTATCAGCCCCAGCATTTT. Using reference TRBV30 and TRBJ1-5 for the parts outside the CDR3, the full variable domain is SQTIHQWPATLVQPVGSPLSLECTVEGTSNPNLYWYRQAAGRGLQLLFYSVGIGQISSEVPQNLSASRPQDRQFILSSKKLLLSDSGFYLCAWSVSGIYQPQHFGDGTRLSIL.

This clonotype has a count of ten or more. The V gene is TRBV15, the J gene TRBJ1-5; D gene uncertain. From germline, CDR1 is LNHNV and CDR2 YYDKDF (reference sequence). The V and J ends lost 0 bases and 0 bases respectively, with 9 bases between them. The CDR3 contains 16 residues. DNA for the CDR3: TGTGCCACCAGCAGAGATTATGGTTATAGCAATCAGCCCCAGCATTTT. This encodes CATSRDYGYSNQPQHF.

This clonotype has at least ten counts. The gene calls are TRBV10-3 and TRBJ2-1; D not certain. The V and J ends lost 10 bases and 1 base respectively, with 20 bases between them. This CDR3 has 16 residues. Per the germline V gene, CDR1 is ENHRY and CDR2 is SYGVKD. The CDR3 DNA is TGTGCCACCACCCCGCGAGGAGCGCTTTCCTACAATGAGCAGTTCTTC. It encodes CATTPRGALSYNEQFF.

The chain has TRBV14 and TRBJ2-5, with no clear D. V was cut by 1 base and J by 1 base, with 4 bases left in between. Per the germline V gene, CDR1 is SGHDN and CDR2 is FVKESK. This CDR3 is built from 13 residues. The CDR3: CASSQVVQETQYF. CDR3 nucleotide sequence: TGTGCCAGCAGCCAAGTGGTCCAAGAGACCCAGTACTTC.

The rearrangement joins TRBV2 to TRBJ2-1, with 13 bases identical to TRBD2. The V segment lost 8 bases and the J segment 4 bases; nucleotides outside the gene matches: 11. The CDR3 length is 17 residues. CDR1 and CDR2 (germline): SNHLY, FYNNEI. DNA for the CDR3: TGTGCCAGCGGATTTGGACTAGCGGGAGCGAGGTACAATGAGCAGTTCTTC. Translation: CASGFGLAGARYNEQFF.

V and J are TRBV6-2 or TRBV6-3 and TRBJ2-2, with 8 bases fitting TRBD2. V lost 5 bases, J lost 6 bases, and 14 bases stayed unmatched. The CDR3 extends over 17 amino acids. Germline V CDR1 and CDR2: MNHEY, SVGEGT. The CDR3: CASSTDWREANAGELFF. In DNA form, the CDR3 reads TGTGCCAGCAGTACGGACTGGCGGGAGGCTAACGCCGGGGAGCTGTTTTTT.

This sequence joins TRBV7-2 and TRBJ2-2, with 8 bases lining up with TRBD2. The CDR3 covers 17 residues. The V gene end was trimmed by 5 bases and the J gene end by 0 bases; junction bases not matched to a gene: 8. Germline lookup yields CDR1 SGHTA and CDR2 FQGNSA. The chain's CDR3 is CASSPKLTSANTGELFF. As DNA, the CDR3 is TGTGCCAGCAGCCCAAAATTGACTAGCGCGAACACCGGGGAGCTGTTTTTT.

In this sample, this clonotype turned up many times. This rearrangement joins TRBV28 to TRBJ2-7, with 8 bases aligning to TRBD2. The germline CDR1 and CDR2 sequences are MDHEN and SYDVKM. This CDR3 contains 15 residues. After removal of 0 bases from V and 2 bases from J, the junction contained 3 bases not matched to a gene. CDR3 DNA sequence: TGTGCCAGCAGTTTATGGTCGGGAGGGACCTACGAGCAGTACTTC. Translated: CASSLWSGGTYEQYF.

This clonotype was detected a few times. The V gene is TRBV5-4, the J gene TRBJ2-7; 11 bases align to TRBD1. With 3 bases clipped from V and 0 bases from J, the junction kept 2 bases outside the gene matches. The germline V gene encodes CDR1 SGHNT and CDR2 YYREEE (reference sequence). This CDR3 has 15 amino acids. The CDR3 here is CASSSGTGGSYEQYF. CDR3 sequence (DNA): TGTGCCAGCAGCTCCGGGACAGGGGGCTCCTACGAGCAGTACTTC.

This clonotype was counted between two and nine times. The chain has TRBV14 and TRBJ2-7; D remains unclear. Trimming took 3 bases from V and 9 from J, leaving 12 bases between them. The CDR3 totals 12 residues. CDR1 and CDR2 from the germline V gene are SGHDN and FVKESK. The CDR3 reads CASSQDRILQYF. The CDR3 DNA reads as TGTGCCAGCAGCCAGGATCGTATCTTGCAGTACTTC.

As to this clonotype: A much more abundant neighbour one base away suggests this may be a read error. J is TRBJ2-7 and V is TRBV29-1; D might be TRBD1 (5 bases). This CDR3 comprises 12 residues. Germline V gives CDR1 SQVTM, CDR2 ANQGSEA. The CDR3 loop reads CGVKDSTYEQYF. The CDR3 DNA is TGCGGCGTCAAAGACAGTACCTACGAGCAGTACTTC.

This CDR3 is CASSHSPRRGASNQPQHF. CDR3 coding DNA: TGCGCCAGCAGCCACTCTCCGAGGCGCGGGGCTAGCAATCAGCCCCAGCATTTT. The chain links TRBV5-1 to TRBJ1-5; D perhaps matches TRBD1 (5 bases). There are 18 residues in the CDR3. The V end was cut by 4 bases, the J end by 0 bases, with 20 bases between. In germline, CDR1 is SGHRS, CDR2 YFSETQ.